Given below is one T cell receptor (beta chain) in context. Its target antigen remains unknown. Base quality data are lacking; no much larger clone is found one base away. The method behind the library was PCR. The sequencer was an Illumina HiSeq 2500. To reduce PCR and sequencing biases, unique molecular identifiers were incorporated into the TCR beta cDNA libraries. Per 1 to 10 million input T cells, some 500,000 cDNA molecules were obtained, such that each molecule approximated one T cell. The same protocol used for the earlier healthy control dataset was applied to prepare and sequence the patient libraries. Within a given batch, samples were prepared together, multiplexed and sequenced on the same HiSeq lane. The published analysis was carried out like this. Raw barcoded reads were processed with MIGEC, and single-read molecular identifier groups were discarded before consensus assembly and CDR3 extraction. Clonotype tables were post-analysed with VDJtools, normalizing diversity by down-sampling all datasets to the smallest sample size. In repertoire overlap clustering, CDR3 amino acid sequences, but not nucleotide sequences, were matched to correct batch-related cross-sample contamination. TCRdb itself trimmed the public reads at Q25 with fastp, ran MiXCR and retained productive beta chains. Duplicate CDR3 protein sequences are folded into a single record with the most common DNA and genes. Clone size and V and J calls follow TCRdb, not the original study. For this sample there are about 800,000 distinct CDR3 sequences; roughly 27% appear just once. The top ten hold more than 0.55% of the sample.

To demonstrate the VDJtools post-analysis software, the study profiled TCR beta repertoires from the peripheral blood of under 15 young patients with multiple sclerosis. The multiple sclerosis patients were children and adolescents between roughly 6 and 16 years of age. The CDR3 sequence holds 17 residues, the cysteine and phenylalanine included. Only the CDR3 portion is preserved as DNA: 51 bases, with reading frame beginning at the first base. Based on the germline V gene, the CDR1 and CDR2 sequences are SGHTA and FQGNSA. V and J are trimmed by 1 base and 2 bases, and the gene matches miss 8 bases of the junction. This entry comes from a study of post-analysis software for immune sequencing data (dated by TCRdb to between 2015 and 2016). Broadly, across the study: Disease courses on record covered relapsing-remitting, secondary progressive and progressive-relapsing multiple sclerosis, though some patients had no subtype annotation. The patient repertoires were compared against approximately ten previously published healthy control repertoires obtained from donors aged 6 to 25 years. A subset of samples was prepared in parallel using single-end sample barcoding, then pooled and co-amplified after Illumina adapter ligation. Summary of the overall study and its limitations: Four to six TRBV segments, including TRBV5-6, TRBV5-1 and TRBV20-1, were significantly more frequent in patients than controls. Compared with controls, multiple sclerosis patients had significantly lower normalized Chao1 diversity, a finding suggesting substantial peripheral T-cell clonal expansion. Direct clustering with F measure revealed strong co-clustering of samples prepared in the same batch, which led to a batch-effect correction. The control group was slightly older than the multiple sclerosis patient group.

Recombination connected TRBV7-2 to TRBJ2-1; 7 bases in the junction line up with TRBD2. The TCR comes from a girl aged 10 to 17 with multiple sclerosis. The sample was blood. The sequence in DNA is TGTGCCAGCAGCTTAGAAGGGCTAGCGGCCGCCTACAATGAGCAGTTCTTC. Protein translation: CASSLEGLAAAYNEQFF. Reference TRBV7-2 and TRBJ2-1 genes cover what lies past the CDR3, so the full variable domain is GAGVSQSPSNKVTEKGKDVELRCDPISGHTALYWYRQSLGQGLEFLIYFQGNSAPDKSGLPSDRFSAERTGGSVSTLTIQRTQQEDSAVYLCASSLEGLAAAYNEQFFGPGTRLTVL.